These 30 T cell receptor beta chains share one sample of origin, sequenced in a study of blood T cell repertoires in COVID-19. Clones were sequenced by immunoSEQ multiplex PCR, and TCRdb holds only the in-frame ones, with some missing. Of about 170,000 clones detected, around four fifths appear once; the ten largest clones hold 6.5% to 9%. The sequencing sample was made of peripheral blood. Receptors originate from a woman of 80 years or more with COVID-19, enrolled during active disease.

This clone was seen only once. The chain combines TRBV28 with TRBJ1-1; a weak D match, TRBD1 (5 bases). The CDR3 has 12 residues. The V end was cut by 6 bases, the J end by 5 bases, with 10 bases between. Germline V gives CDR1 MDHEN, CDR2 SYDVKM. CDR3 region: CASSRQPTEAFF. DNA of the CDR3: TGTGCCAGCAGCCGACAGCCGACTGAAGCTTTCTTT.

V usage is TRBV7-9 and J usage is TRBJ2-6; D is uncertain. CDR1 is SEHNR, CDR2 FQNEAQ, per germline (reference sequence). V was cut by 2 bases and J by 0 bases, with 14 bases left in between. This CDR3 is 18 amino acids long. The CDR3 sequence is CASSLMARFLSGANVLTF. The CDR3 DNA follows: TGTGCCAGCAGCTTAATGGCGCGGTTCCTCTCTGGGGCCAACGTCCTGACTTTC.

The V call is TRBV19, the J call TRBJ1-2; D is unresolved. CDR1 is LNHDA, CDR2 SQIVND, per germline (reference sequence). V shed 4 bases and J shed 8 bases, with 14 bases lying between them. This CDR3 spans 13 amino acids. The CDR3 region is CASSKDFYMGYTF. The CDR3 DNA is TGTGCCAGTAGTAAAGACTTCTATATGGGCTACACCTTC.

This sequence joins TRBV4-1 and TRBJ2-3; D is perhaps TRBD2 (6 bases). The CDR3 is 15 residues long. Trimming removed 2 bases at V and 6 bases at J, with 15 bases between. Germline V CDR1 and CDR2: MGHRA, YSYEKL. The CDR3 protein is CASSQLVQAGDTQYF. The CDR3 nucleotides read TGCGCCAGCAGCCAATTAGTCCAGGCGGGGGATACGCAGTATTTT.

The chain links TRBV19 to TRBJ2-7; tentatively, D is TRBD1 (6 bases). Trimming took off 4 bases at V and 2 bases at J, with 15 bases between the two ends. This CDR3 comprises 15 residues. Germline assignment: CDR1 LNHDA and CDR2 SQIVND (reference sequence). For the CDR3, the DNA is TGTGCCAGTAGTACAGGGGTGTTGAAGACCTACGAGCAGTACTTC. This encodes CASSTGVLKTYEQYF. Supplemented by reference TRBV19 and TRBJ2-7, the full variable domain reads DGGITQSPKYLFRKEGQNVTLSCEQNLNHDAMYWYRQDPGQGLRLIYYSQIVNDFQKGDIAEGYSVSREKKESFPLTVTSAQKNPTAFYLCASSTGVLKTYEQYFGPGTRLTVT.

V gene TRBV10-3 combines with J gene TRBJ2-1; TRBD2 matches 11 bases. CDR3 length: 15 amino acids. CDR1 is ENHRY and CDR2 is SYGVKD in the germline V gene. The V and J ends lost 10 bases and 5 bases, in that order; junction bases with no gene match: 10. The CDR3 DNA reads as TGTGCCACGAAAACTAGCGGGAGTCGCGACAATGAGCAGTTCTTC. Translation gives CATKTSGSRDNEQFF.

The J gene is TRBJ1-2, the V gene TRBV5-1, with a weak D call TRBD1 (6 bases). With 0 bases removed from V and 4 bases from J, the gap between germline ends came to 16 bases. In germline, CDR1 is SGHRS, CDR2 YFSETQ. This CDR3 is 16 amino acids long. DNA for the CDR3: TGCGCCAGCAGCTTGGGGCCAGGGGATAGTGTCTATGGCTACACCTTC. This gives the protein CASSLGPGDSVYGYTF.

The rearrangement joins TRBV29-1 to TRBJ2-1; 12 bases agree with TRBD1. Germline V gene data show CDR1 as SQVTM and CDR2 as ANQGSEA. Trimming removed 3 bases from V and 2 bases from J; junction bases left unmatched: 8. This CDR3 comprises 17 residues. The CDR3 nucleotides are TGCAGCGTTGATCGTCGTGGGACAGGGGGCGCCTACAATGAGCAGTTCTTC. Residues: CSVDRRGTGGAYNEQFF.

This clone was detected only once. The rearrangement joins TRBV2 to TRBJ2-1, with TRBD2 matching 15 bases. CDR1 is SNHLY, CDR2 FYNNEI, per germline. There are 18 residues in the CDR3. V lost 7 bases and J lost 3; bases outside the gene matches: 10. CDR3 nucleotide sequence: TGTGCCAGCATGTCCGGGACTAGCGGGAGGTCAAACTACAATGAGCAGTTCTTC. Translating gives CASMSGTSGRSNYNEQFF.

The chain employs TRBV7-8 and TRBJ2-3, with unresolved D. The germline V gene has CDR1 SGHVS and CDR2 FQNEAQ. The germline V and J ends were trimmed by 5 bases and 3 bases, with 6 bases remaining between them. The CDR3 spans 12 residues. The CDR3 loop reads CASSLSTDTQYF. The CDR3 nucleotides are TGTGCCAGCAGCCTCTCGACAGATACGCAGTATTTT.

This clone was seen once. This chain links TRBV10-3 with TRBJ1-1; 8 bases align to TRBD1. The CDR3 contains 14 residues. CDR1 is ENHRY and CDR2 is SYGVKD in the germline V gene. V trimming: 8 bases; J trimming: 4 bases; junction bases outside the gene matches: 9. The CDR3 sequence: CAIAERTGGTEAFF. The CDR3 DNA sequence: TGTGCCATCGCGGAGAGAACAGGGGGCACTGAAGCTTTCTTT.

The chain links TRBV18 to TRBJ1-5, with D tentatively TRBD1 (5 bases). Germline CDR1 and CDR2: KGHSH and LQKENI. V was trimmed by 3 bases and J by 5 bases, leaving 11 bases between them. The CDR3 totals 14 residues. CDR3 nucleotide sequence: TGTGCCAGCTCACCTGGACAAATTGATCAGCCCCAGCATTTT. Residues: CASSPGQIDQPQHF. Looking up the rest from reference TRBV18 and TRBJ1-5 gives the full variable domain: NAGVMQNPRHLVRRRGQEARLRCSPMKGHSHVYWYRQLPEEGLKFMVYLQKENIIDESGMPKERFSAEFPKEGPSILRIQQVVRGDSAAYFCASSPGQIDQPQHFGDGTRLSIL.

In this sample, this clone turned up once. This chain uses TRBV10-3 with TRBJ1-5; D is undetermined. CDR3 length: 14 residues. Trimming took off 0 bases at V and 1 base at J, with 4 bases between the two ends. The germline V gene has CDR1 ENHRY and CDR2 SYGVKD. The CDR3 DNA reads TGTGCCATCAGTGAGTCCTTAAGCAATCAGCCCCAGCATTTT. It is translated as CAISESLSNQPQHF.

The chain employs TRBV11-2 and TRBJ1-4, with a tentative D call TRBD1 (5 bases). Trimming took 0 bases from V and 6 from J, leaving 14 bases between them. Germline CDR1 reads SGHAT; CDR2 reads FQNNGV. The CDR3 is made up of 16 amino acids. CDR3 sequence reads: CASSLEGGGVDEKLFF. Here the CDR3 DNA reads TGTGCCAGCAGCTTAGAAGGCGGGGGAGTTGATGAAAAACTGTTTTTT.

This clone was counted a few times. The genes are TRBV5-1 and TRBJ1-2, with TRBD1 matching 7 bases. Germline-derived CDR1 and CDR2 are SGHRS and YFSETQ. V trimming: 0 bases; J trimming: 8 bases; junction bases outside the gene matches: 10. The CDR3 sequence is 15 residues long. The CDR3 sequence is CASSLELEGARGYTF. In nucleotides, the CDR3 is TGCGCCAGCAGCTTGGAATTGGAGGGGGCGCGCGGCTACACCTTC.

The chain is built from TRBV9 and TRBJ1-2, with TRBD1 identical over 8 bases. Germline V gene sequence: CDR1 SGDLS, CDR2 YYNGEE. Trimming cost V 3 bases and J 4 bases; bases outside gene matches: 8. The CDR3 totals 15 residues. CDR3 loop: CASSGEAGGSYGYTF. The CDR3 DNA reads TGTGCCAGCAGCGGGGAGGCAGGGGGCTCCTATGGCTACACCTTC.

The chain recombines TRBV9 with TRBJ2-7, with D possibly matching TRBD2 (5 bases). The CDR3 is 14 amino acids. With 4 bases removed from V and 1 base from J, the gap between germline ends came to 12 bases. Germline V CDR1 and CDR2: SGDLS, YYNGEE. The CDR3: CASSPPGISYEQYF. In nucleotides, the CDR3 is TGTGCCAGCAGCCCTCCCGGGATATCCTACGAGCAGTACTTC.

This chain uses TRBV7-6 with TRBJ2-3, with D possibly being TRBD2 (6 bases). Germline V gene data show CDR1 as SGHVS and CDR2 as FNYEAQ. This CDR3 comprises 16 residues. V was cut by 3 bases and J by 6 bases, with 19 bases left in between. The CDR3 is CASSLEGGPSRDTQYF. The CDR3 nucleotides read TGTGCCAGCAGCTTGGAGGGCGGTCCCTCCAGGGATACGCAGTATTTT.

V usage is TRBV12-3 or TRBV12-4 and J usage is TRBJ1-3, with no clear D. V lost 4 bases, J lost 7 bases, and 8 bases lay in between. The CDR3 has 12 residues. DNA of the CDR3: TGTGCCAGCAGTTCGGCGGGGAACACCATATATTTT. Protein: CASSSAGNTIYF.

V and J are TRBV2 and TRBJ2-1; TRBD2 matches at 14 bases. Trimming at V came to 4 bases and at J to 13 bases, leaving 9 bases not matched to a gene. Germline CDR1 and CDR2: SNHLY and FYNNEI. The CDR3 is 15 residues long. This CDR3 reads CASSVLGTSGSLQFF. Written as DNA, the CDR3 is TGTGCCAGCAGTGTACTCGGGACTAGCGGGAGCCTTCAGTTCTTC.

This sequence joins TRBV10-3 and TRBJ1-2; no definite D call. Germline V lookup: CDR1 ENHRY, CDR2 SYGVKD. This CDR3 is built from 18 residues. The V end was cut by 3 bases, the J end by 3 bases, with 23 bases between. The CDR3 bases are TGTGCCATCAGTGATCTTAATCTAGCCCAGACCGAGGACTATGGCTACACCTTC. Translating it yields CAISDLNLAQTEDYGYTF.

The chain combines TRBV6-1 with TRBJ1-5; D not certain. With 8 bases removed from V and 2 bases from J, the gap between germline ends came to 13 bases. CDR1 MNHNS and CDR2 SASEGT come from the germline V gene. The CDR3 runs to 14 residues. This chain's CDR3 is CASGFEGGNQPQHF. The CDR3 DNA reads TGTGCCAGCGGTTTCGAGGGTGGCAATCAGCCCCAGCATTTT.

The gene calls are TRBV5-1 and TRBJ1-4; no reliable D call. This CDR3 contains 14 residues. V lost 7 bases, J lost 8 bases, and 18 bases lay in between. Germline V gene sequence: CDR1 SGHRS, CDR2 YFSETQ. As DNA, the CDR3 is TGCGCCAGCGCATATAGTCTCCCTTGGGAAAAACTGTTTTTT. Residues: CASAYSLPWEKLFF.

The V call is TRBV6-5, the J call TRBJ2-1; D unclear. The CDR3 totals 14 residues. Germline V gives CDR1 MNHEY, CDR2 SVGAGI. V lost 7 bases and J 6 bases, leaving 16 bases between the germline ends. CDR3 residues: CASTIRPDSNEQFF. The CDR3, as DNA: TGTGCCAGCACCATCAGGCCTGATAGCAATGAGCAGTTCTTC.

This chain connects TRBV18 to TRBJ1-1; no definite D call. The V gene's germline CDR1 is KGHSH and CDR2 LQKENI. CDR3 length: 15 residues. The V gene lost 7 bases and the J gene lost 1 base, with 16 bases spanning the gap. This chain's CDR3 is CASLRADNRNTEAFF. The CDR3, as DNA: TGTGCCAGCTTGAGGGCTGATAATAGGAACACTGAAGCTTTCTTT.

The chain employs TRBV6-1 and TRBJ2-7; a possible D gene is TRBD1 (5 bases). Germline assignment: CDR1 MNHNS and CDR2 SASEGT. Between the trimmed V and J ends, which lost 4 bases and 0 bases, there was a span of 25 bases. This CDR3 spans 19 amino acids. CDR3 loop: CASSARSAVGQFDSYEQYF. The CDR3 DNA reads TGTGCCAGCAGTGCTAGGTCGGCGGTGGGGCAGTTCGACTCCTACGAGCAGTACTTC.

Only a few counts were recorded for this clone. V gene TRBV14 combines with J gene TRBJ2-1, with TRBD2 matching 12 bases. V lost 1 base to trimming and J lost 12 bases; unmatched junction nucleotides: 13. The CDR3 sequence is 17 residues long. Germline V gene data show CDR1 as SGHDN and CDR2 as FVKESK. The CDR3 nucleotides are TGTGCCAGCAGCCAAGGGGAACTAGCGGGAGGAATAGTAGTGCAGTTCTTC. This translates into CASSQGELAGGIVVQFF.

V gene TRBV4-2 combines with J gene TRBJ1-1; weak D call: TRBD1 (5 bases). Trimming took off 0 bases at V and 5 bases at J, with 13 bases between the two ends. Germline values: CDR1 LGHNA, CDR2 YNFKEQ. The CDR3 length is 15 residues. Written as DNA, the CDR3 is TGTGCCAGCAGCCAAGAAGGTGTCCGGACAACTGAAGCTTTCTTT. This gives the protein CASSQEGVRTTEAFF.

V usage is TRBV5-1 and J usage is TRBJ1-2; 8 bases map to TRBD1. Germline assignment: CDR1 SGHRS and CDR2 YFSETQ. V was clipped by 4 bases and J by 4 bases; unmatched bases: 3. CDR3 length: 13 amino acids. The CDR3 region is CASSPDRAYGYTF. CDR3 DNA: TGCGCCAGCAGCCCGGACAGGGCCTATGGCTACACCTTC. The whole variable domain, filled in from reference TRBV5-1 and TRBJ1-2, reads KAGVTQTPRYLIKTRGQQVTLSCSPISGHRSVSWYQQTPGQGLQFLFEYFSETQRNKGNFPGRFSGRQFSNSRSEMNVSTLELGDSALYLCASSPDRAYGYTFGSGTRLTVV.

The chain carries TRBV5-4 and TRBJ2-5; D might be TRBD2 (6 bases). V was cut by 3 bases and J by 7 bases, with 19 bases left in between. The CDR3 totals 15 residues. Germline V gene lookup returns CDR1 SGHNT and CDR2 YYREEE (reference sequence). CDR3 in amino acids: CASSSAGTVQRTQYF. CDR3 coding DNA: TGTGCCAGCAGCTCGGCGGGGACGGTACAACGGACCCAGTACTTC.